Sequencing of this T cell receptor beta chain was carried out in a study of cytomegalovirus exposure and HLA in healthy donors. PCR amplification relied on 60 Vbeta primers (plus 13 Jbeta primers). The repertoire was sequenced with immunoSEQ multiplex PCR; TCRdb's copy has only in-frame clones and lacks some. The table lists a few hundred thousand clones, 80% of them singletons. V was pared by 4 bases and J by 0 bases, with 9 bases of the junction left unmatched. The CDR3 runs 15 residues. From germline, CDR1 is GTSNPN and CDR2 SVGIG (reference sequence). The TCR was taken from a girl aged 2-10 years in good health and CMV-seronegative. The J gene is TRBJ2-7, the V gene TRBV30; 7 bases are shared with TRBD2. Specimen: PBMCs. In DNA form, the CDR3 reads TGTGCCTGGAACACCTTGGGGGGGGGCTCCTACGAGCAGTACTTC. Protein sequence: CAWNTLGGGSYEQYF.